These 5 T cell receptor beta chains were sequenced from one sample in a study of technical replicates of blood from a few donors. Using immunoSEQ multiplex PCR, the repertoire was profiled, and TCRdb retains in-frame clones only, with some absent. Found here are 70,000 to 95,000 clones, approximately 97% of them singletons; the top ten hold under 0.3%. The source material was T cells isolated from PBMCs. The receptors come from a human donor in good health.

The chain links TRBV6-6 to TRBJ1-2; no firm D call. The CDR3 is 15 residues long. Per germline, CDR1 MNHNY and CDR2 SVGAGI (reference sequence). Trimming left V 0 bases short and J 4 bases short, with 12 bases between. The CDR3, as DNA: TGTGCCAGCAGTTACTCGATCGGCGGTACCTATGGCTACACCTTC. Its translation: CASSYSIGGTYGYTF.

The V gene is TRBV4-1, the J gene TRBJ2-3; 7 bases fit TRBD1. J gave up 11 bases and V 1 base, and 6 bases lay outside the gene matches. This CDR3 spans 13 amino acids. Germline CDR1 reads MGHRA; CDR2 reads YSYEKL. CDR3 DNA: TGCGCCAGCAGCCAAGTGACAGGGACCCTGCAGTATTTT. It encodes CASSQVTGTLQYF.

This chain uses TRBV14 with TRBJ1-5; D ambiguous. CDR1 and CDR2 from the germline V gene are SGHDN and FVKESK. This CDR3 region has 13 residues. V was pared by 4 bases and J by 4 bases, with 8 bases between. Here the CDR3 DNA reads TGTGCCAGCAGCCCTGGGCTGAATCAGCCCCAGCATTTT. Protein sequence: CASSPGLNQPQHF.

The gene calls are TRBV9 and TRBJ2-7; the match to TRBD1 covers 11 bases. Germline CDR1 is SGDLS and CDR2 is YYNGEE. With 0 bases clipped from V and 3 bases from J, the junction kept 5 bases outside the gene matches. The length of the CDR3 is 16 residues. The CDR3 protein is CASSVAPGQGDYEQYF. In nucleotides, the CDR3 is TGTGCCAGCAGCGTAGCTCCGGGACAGGGGGACTACGAGCAGTACTTC.

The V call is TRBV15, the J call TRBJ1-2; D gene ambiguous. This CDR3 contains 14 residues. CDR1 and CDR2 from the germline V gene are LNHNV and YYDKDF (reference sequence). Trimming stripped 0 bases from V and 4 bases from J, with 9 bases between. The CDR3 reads CATSRDTNFYGYTF. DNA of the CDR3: TGTGCCACCAGCAGAGATACTAACTTCTATGGCTACACCTTC.